The next 20 T cell receptor beta chains were all read from a single sample in a study of blood T cell repertoires in COVID-19. Generated by immunoSEQ multiplex PCR, the TCRdb table keeps only in-frame clones and is missing some. The sample shows about 140,000 clones, 80% to 90% of them seen only once. The material sequenced was peripheral blood. The receptors were gathered from an elderly woman with acute or convalescent COVID-19.

The chain employs TRBV2 and TRBJ1-1; D call uncertain. Germline CDR1 is SNHLY and CDR2 is FYNNEI. The CDR3 runs to 15 residues. The V end lost 4 bases, the J end lost 1 base, and 13 bases lay between the germline ends. This CDR3 reads CASSGWATQNTEAFF. The CDR3, as DNA: TGTGCCAGCAGTGGATGGGCCACCCAGAACACTGAAGCTTTCTTT.

The chain couples TRBV6-2 or TRBV6-3 to TRBJ2-7; 7 nucleotides align to TRBD1. This CDR3 is built from 15 residues. Germline assignment: CDR1 MNHEY and CDR2 SVGEGT. V trimming: 0 bases; J trimming: 5 bases; junction bases outside the gene matches: 7. The CDR3 is CASSYSGGGGNEQYF. CDR3 coding DNA: TGTGCCAGCAGTTACTCAGGGGGCGGTGGAAACGAGCAGTACTTC.

The rearrangement uses TRBV6-2 or TRBV6-3 and TRBJ2-1; 7 nucleotides align to TRBD2. Germline V gene sequence: CDR1 MNHEY, CDR2 SVGEGT. The length of the CDR3 is 18 residues. V dropped 0 bases and J dropped 4; count of bases not matched to a gene: 12. Written as DNA, the CDR3 is TGTGCCAGCAGTTACTCGGCGGGGCGGGGGAACGCATACAATGAGCAGTTCTTC. It codes for CASSYSAGRGNAYNEQFF.

J is TRBJ1-2 and V is TRBV30; D uncertain. The CDR3 consists of 13 residues. The germline CDR1 and CDR2 sequences are GTSNPN and SVGIG (reference sequence). Trimming shortened V by 4 bases and J by 8 bases, and 17 bases separated the two germline ends. For the CDR3, the DNA is TGTGCCTGGACTCGTCTCAACTCGGGGGGCTACACCTTC. Its protein product is CAWTRLNSGGYTF. The whole variable domain, filled in from reference TRBV30 and TRBJ1-2, reads SQTIHQWPATLVQPVGSPLSLECTVEGTSNPNLYWYRQAAGRGLQLLFYSVGIGQISSEVPQNLSASRPQDRQFILSSKKLLLSDSGFYLCAWTRLNSGGYTFGSGTRLTVV.

The CDR3 region is CASSLGRGLSGELFF. The CDR3 DNA is TGTGCCAGCAGCTTAGGCAGGGGGCTGTCCGGGGAGCTGTTTTTT. The chain employs TRBV7-2 and TRBJ2-2; 8 bases fit TRBD1. The V gene's germline CDR1 is SGHTA and CDR2 FQGNSA. Trimming took 1 base from V and 6 from J; bases not matched to a gene: 4. The CDR3 is 15 amino acids.

This clone was found a few times. V and J are TRBV5-4 and TRBJ1-2, with D maybe TRBD1 (5 bases). The germline V gene has CDR1 SGHNT and CDR2 YYREEE (reference sequence). The CDR3 length is 14 residues. Trimming cost V 1 base and J 7 bases, with 14 bases left between them. CDR3 protein: CASSLMGLGAGYTF. In DNA, the CDR3 is TGTGCCAGCAGCTTGATGGGGTTAGGGGCTGGCTACACCTTC. The entire variable domain, with the rest obtained from reference TRBV5-4 and TRBJ1-2, is as follows: ETGVTQSPTHLIKTRGQQVTLRCSSQSGHNTVSWYQQALGQGPQFIFQYYREEENGRGNFPPRFSGLQFPNYSSELNVNALELDDSALYLCASSLMGLGAGYTFGSGTRLTVV.

The chain uses TRBV9 and TRBJ1-6, with D unresolved. The CDR3 contains 16 residues. V shed 4 bases and J shed 8 bases, with 19 bases lying between them. Germline assignment: CDR1 SGDLS and CDR2 YYNGEE. The DNA of the CDR3 is TGTGCCAGCAGCCCCCTTTCTCGGGGAGAAGATTCACCCCTCCACTTT. Protein: CASSPLSRGEDSPLHF.

The chain joins TRBV2 to TRBJ2-2, with TRBD1 matching 8 bases. Germline CDR1 SNHLY, CDR2 FYNNEI. V was pared by 6 bases and J by 1 base, with 4 bases of the junction left unmatched. This CDR3 has 15 amino acids. The CDR3 DNA sequence: TGTGCCAGCAGAAGACAGGGGAAGAACACCGGGGAGCTGTTTTTT. Amino acids: CASRRQGKNTGELFF.

The J gene is TRBJ1-1, the V gene TRBV6-6, with 7 bases lining up with TRBD1. Germline-derived CDR1 and CDR2 are MNHNY and SVGAGI (reference sequence). This CDR3 is 13 amino acids long. The J segment lost 4 bases and the V segment lost 6 bases, leaving 5 bases of the junction unmatched. This CDR3 reads CASRIDRVTEAFF. The CDR3 DNA follows: TGTGCCAGCAGAATTGACAGGGTCACTGAAGCTTTCTTT.

This clone was seen once. The chain couples TRBV30 to TRBJ1-2, with unresolved D. V was trimmed by 4 bases and J by 0 bases, leaving 21 bases between them. CDR1 and CDR2 (germline): GTSNPN, SVGIG (reference sequence). The CDR3 contains 17 residues. CDR3: CAWTPYSGFSANYGYTF. The CDR3 DNA sequence: TGTGCCTGGACTCCCTATTCGGGGTTTTCAGCTAACTATGGCTACACCTTC.

This sequence joins TRBV5-1 and TRBJ1-5; no clear D. V was pared by 7 bases and J by 5 bases, with 13 bases between. The CDR3 has 13 amino acids. Germline CDR1 SGHRS, CDR2 YFSETQ. CDR3 amino acids: CASCPQPDQPQHF. CDR3 nucleotide sequence: TGCGCCAGCTGCCCGCAACCAGATCAGCCCCAGCATTTT.

A note on this clone: The junction departs from germline at one end; a sequencing error may be responsible. The chain uses TRBV6-2 or TRBV6-3 and TRBJ2-7; 7 bases map to TRBD2. The CDR3 covers 14 residues. Per germline, CDR1 MNHEY and CDR2 SVGEGT. The CDR3 region has the DNA TGTGCCAGCAATTACCAGGGAGGGGTCTACGAGCAGTACTTC. Translation gives CASNYQGGVYEQYF.

The chain employs TRBV12-3 or TRBV12-4 and TRBJ2-5, with 7 bases that match TRBD2. The trim removed 7 bases at V and 5 bases at J, leaving 7 bases unmatched. CDR3 length equals 13 residues. Written as DNA, the CDR3 is TGTGCCAGCAACCCTCCCGGGGGGGAGACCCAGTACTTC. The encoded protein is CASNPPGGETQYF.

The chain combines TRBV6-5 with TRBJ1-4; a possible D gene is TRBD1 (5 bases). Germline-derived CDR1 and CDR2 are MNHEY and SVGAGI. The V and J ends lost 0 bases and 3 bases respectively, with 11 bases between them. There are 16 residues in the CDR3. This CDR3 reads CASSYSGGGANEKLFF. The CDR3, as DNA: TGTGCCAGCAGTTACTCCGGCGGGGGGGCTAATGAAAAACTGTTTTTT.

On this clone: At one end the junction does not follow the germline gene, possibly because of a read error. The rearrangement links TRBV3-1 (or the pseudogene TRBV3-2) to TRBJ2-7; 7 positions match TRBD1. The CDR3 runs to 15 residues. The V gene's germline CDR1 is LGHDT and CDR2 YNNKEL (reference sequence). CDR3 coding DNA: TGTGTCAGCAGCCACTCTCTGACAGGGTACTACGAGCAGTACTTC. It codes for CVSSHSLTGYYEQYF.

This clone appeared a few times. CDR3 bases: TGCAGCGTTGGGCTCGGCGGGTACTCCTACAATGAGCAGTTCTTC. This encodes CSVGLGGYSYNEQFF. J is TRBJ2-1 and V is TRBV29-1; D might be TRBD2 (5 bases). Germline CDR1 is SQVTM and CDR2 is ANQGSEA. The CDR3 runs to 15 residues. V lost 4 bases and J lost 0, with 13 bases in between.

The V gene is TRBV2, the J gene TRBJ2-5, with TRBD1 identical over 8 bases. V lost 2 bases, J lost 4 bases, and 3 bases stayed unmatched. Germline assignment: CDR1 SNHLY and CDR2 FYNNEI. The CDR3 is made up of 14 amino acids. Here the CDR3 reads CASSERGQVETQYF. The CDR3 DNA reads as TGTGCCAGCAGTGAAAGGGGACAGGTAGAGACCCAGTACTTC.

The genes are TRBV3-1 (or the pseudogene TRBV3-2) and TRBJ1-1; D uncertain. V lost 4 bases and J lost 8, with 17 bases in between. Looked up from germline, CDR1 is LGHDT and CDR2 is YNNKEL (reference sequence). The length of the CDR3 is 14 residues. The CDR3 loop is CASSLSPRVGEAFF. The CDR3 DNA follows: TGTGCCAGCAGCCTTTCCCCGAGGGTAGGAGAAGCTTTCTTT.

V gene TRBV19 combines with J gene TRBJ2-7; 8 bases agree with TRBD2. Trimming took 3 bases from V and 7 from J; bases not matched to a gene: 8. CDR3 length equals 14 residues. CDR1 is LNHDA, CDR2 SQIVND, per germline (reference sequence). The CDR3 region is CASSIRGGSGEQYF. The CDR3 coding sequence is TGTGCCAGTAGTATCCGGGGGGGCTCGGGAGAGCAGTACTTC. The whole variable domain, remainder taken from reference TRBV19 and TRBJ2-7, is DGGITQSPKYLFRKEGQNVTLSCEQNLNHDAMYWYRQDPGQGLRLIYYSQIVNDFQKGDIAEGYSVSREKKESFPLTVTSAQKNPTAFYLCASSIRGGSGEQYFGPGTRLTVT.

This sequence joins TRBV7-2 and TRBJ1-2, with D perhaps TRBD1 (6 bases). The CDR3 runs to 13 residues. CDR1 is SGHTA and CDR2 is FQGNSA in the germline V gene. V gave up 1 base and J gave up 8 bases, with 11 bases separating them. In DNA form, the CDR3 reads TGTGCCAGCAGCTTAGGGCCAGGGGAAGGCTACACCTTC. This translates into CASSLGPGEGYTF.